Below are 20 T cell receptor beta chains sequenced from a single sample in a study of blood T cells in healthy people across ages. A sample-barcoded 5' primer and a J-beta primer mix were used in a second PCR of about 6 to 12 cycles. One entry per CDR3 protein, called by TCRdb with MiXCR from the 5' RACE reads. This sample has some 900,000 distinct CDR3 sequences, with around 28% found just once. Source material: blood. The origin of the receptors is a woman of 80 years or more in good health.

This clonotype was found once. The genes are TRBV7-3 and TRBJ2-1; no firm D call. With 2 bases removed from V and 3 bases from J, the gap between germline ends came to 11 bases. Germline loops: CDR1 SGHTA, CDR2 FQGTGA. This CDR3 is built from 15 residues. The CDR3 sequence: CASSLRSEIYNEQFF. The DNA for the CDR3 is TGTGCCAGCAGCTTACGGTCAGAGATCTACAATGAGCAGTTCTTC.

The chain couples TRBV28 to TRBJ1-5; D remains unclear. Trimming stripped 4 bases from V and 6 bases from J, with 22 bases between. Germline V lookup: CDR1 MDHEN, CDR2 SYDVKM. The CDR3 has 17 residues. CDR3 loop: CASSSRGGAQYFQPQHF. In nucleotides, the CDR3 is TGTGCCAGCAGTTCTCGGGGAGGTGCACAATACTTTCAGCCCCAGCATTTT.

The chain employs TRBV28 and TRBJ2-5; D possibly corresponds to TRBD1 (6 bases). The J call is in doubt because the DNA end fits TRBJ2-7 better. This CDR3 has 10 residues. The germline CDR1 and CDR2 sequences are MDHEN and SYDVKM. DNA of the CDR3: TGTGCCAACAGGGTCTACGAGCAGTACTTC. This sequence encodes CANRVYEQYF.

This clonotype was picked up a small number of times. This may be a read error: a much more frequent sequence differs by one nucleotide. The chain has TRBV5-5 and TRBJ2-5; 10 nucleotides line up with TRBD1. CDR3 length equals 14 residues. V lost 4 bases to trimming and J lost 5 bases; unmatched junction nucleotides: 5. CDR1 and CDR2 from the germline V gene are SGHKS and YYEKEE (reference sequence). The CDR3 DNA sequence: TGTGCCAGCAGCCCATGGACAGGGGGGGAGACCCAGTACTTC. Its translation is CASSPWTGGETQYF. Full variable domain (missing parts from reference TRBV5-5 and TRBJ2-5): DAGVTQSPTHLIKTRGQQVTLRCSPISGHKSVSWYQQVLGQGPQFIFQYYEKEERGRGNFPDRFSARQFPNYSSELNVNALLLGDSALYLCASSPWTGGETQYFGPGTRLLVL.

This clonotype has just a few counts. The chain recombines TRBV20-1 with TRBJ2-5, with TRBD2 identical over 9 bases. V lost 0 bases and J lost 5; bases outside the gene matches: 4. Germline V lookup: CDR1 DFQATT, CDR2 SNEGSKA (reference sequence). This CDR3 has 14 amino acids. As DNA, the CDR3 is TGCAGTGCTAGAGAAGCGGGGGGCTTTGAGACCCAGTACTTC. It specifies CSAREAGGFETQYF.

This clonotype came up many times. In DNA, the CDR3 is TGTGCCAGCAGCTTAGGGCCCGCGGGGGGAGAGACCCAGTACTTC. Protein: CASSLGPAGGETQYF. The rearrangement links TRBV7-2 to TRBJ2-5, with 8 bases aligning to TRBD2. Trimming took 1 base from V and 4 from J; bases not matched to a gene: 5. The CDR3 consists of 15 residues. Germline CDR1 and CDR2: SGHTA and FQGNSA.

The rearrangement links TRBV20-1 to TRBJ1-2; the D gene is possibly TRBD1 (5 bases). V was cut by 0 bases and J by 5 bases, with 16 bases left in between. The CDR3 contains 15 residues. Per the germline V gene, CDR1 is DFQATT and CDR2 is SNEGSKA (reference sequence). In DNA form, the CDR3 reads TGCAGTGCTAGAGATTGGCGGGACCCCCTTTATGGCTACACCTTC. Translation: CSARDWRDPLYGYTF.

This clonotype occurred many times. The chain recombines TRBV20-1 with TRBJ2-5; the D gene is possibly TRBD2 (5 bases). The germline gives CDR1 DFQATT, CDR2 SNEGSKA (reference sequence). The CDR3 length is 12 residues. Trimming removed 2 bases from V and 5 bases from J, with 9 bases in between. CDR3: CSARSGFETQYF. The CDR3 nucleotides are TGCAGTGCTAGATCGGGGTTTGAGACCCAGTACTTC.

The genes are TRBV20-1 and TRBJ2-5, with D possibly being TRBD1 (5 bases). The DNA end is more similar to TRBJ2-7, so the J call may be wrong. This CDR3 is built from 10 residues. Germline assignment: CDR1 DFQATT and CDR2 SNEGSKA (reference sequence). The CDR3 nucleotides read TGCAGTGAACAGGCCTACGAGCAGTACTTC. Its translation: CSEQAYEQYF.

There are many counts of this clonotype. V is TRBV10-3 and J is TRBJ2-3; D is ambiguous. The germline V gene encodes CDR1 ENHRY and CDR2 SYGVKD. V shed 0 bases and J shed 6 bases, with 4 bases lying between them. The CDR3 is 12 amino acids. The CDR3, as DNA: TGTGCCATCAGTGAGTCGTGGGATACGCAGTATTTT. Its protein product is CAISESWDTQYF.

In this sample, this clonotype turned up many times. The chain uses TRBV5-6 and TRBJ2-7; D might be TRBD2 (6 bases). This CDR3 is 15 amino acids long. The germline V gene encodes CDR1 SGHDT and CDR2 YYEEEE. The germline V and J ends were trimmed by 3 bases and 3 bases, with 16 bases remaining between them. DNA of the CDR3: TGTGCCAGCAGCTACCGGGGGAATTCAGTCTACGAGCAGTACTTC. It yields the protein CASSYRGNSVYEQYF.

The CDR3 reads CASHRDFTDTQYF. CDR3 DNA sequence: TGTGCCAGTCACCGGGACTTTACAGATACGCAGTATTTT. This chain joins TRBV18 and TRBJ2-3, with a tentative D call TRBD2 (6 bases). The germline gives CDR1 KGHSH, CDR2 LQKENI. V lost 9 bases to trimming and J lost 3 bases, with 13 bases between them. The length of the CDR3 is 13 residues.

V is TRBV4-3 and J is TRBJ1-1; D is unclear. The V gene's germline CDR1 is LGHNA and CDR2 YSLEER. This CDR3 region has 15 residues. With 0 bases removed from V and 1 base from J, the gap between germline ends came to 9 bases. For the CDR3, the DNA is TGCGCCAGCAGCCAAGATCTCGGGAAGAACACTGAAGCTTTCTTT. This sequence encodes CASSQDLGKNTEAFF.

The gene calls are TRBV29-1 and TRBJ2-5; D remains ambiguous. The CDR3 has 10 amino acids. Germline CDR1 reads SQVTM; CDR2 reads ANQGSEA. Between the trimmed V and J ends, which lost 3 bases and 11 bases, there was a span of 10 bases. The CDR3 region is CSVDLTRQYF. The CDR3 DNA is TGCAGCGTTGATCTGACCCGGCAGTACTTC.

There are many counts of this clonotype. This chain links TRBV11-2 with TRBJ2-5; 9 positions agree with TRBD2. The V gene end was trimmed by 5 bases and the J gene end by 4 bases; junction bases not matched to a gene: 8. CDR1 is SGHAT, CDR2 FQNNGV, per germline. CDR3 length: 15 residues. Written as DNA, the CDR3 is TGTGCCAGCAGCCCGGCTGGAGCGGGGGGAGAGACCCAGTACTTC. Its protein is CASSPAGAGGETQYF.

The rearrangement joins TRBV29-1 to TRBJ2-7; unclear D gene. Per germline, CDR1 SQVTM and CDR2 ANQGSEA. Trimming left V 5 bases short and J 0 bases short, with 11 bases between. The CDR3 has 13 residues. CDR3 DNA: TGCAGCGTTATCCGGGCCGTCTCCTACGAGCAGTACTTC. This codes for CSVIRAVSYEQYF.

This clonotype was found many times. J is TRBJ2-5 and V is TRBV9, with TRBD2 as a possible D gene (5 bases). This CDR3 is 13 amino acids long. The germline gives CDR1 SGDLS, CDR2 YYNGEE. The V end lost 4 bases, the J end lost 3 bases, and 10 bases lay between the germline ends. CDR3 protein: CASSIGGKETQYF. As DNA, the CDR3 is TGTGCCAGCAGCATTGGAGGAAAAGAGACCCAGTACTTC.

This clonotype was seen a few times. This chain uses TRBV12-5 with TRBJ2-3; 16 bases line up with TRBD2. Trimming removed 6 bases from V and 8 bases from J; junction bases left unmatched: 23. CDR3 length: 21 residues. CDR1 is LGHNT, CDR2 FRNRAP, per germline. The CDR3: CASGLALPGTSGGAVGVTQYF. The CDR3 DNA sequence: TGTGCTAGTGGCCTCGCCTTACCCGGGACTAGCGGGGGGGCGGTCGGCGTTACGCAGTATTTT. The full variable domain, in which reference TRBV12-5 and TRBJ2-3 provide the parts outside the CDR3, is DARVTQTPRHKVTEMGQEVTMRCQPILGHNTVFWYRQTMMQGLELLAYFRNRAPLDDSGMPKDRFSAEMPDATLATLKIQPSEPRDSAVYFCASGLALPGTSGGAVGVTQYFGPGTRLTVL.

This sequence joins TRBV20-1 and TRBJ1-6, with D hard to call. Looked up from germline, CDR1 is DFQATT and CDR2 is SNEGSKA (reference sequence). Trimming cost V 5 bases and J 1 base, with 12 bases left between them. The CDR3 is 15 residues long. The CDR3 loop reads CSALRVGSYNSPLHF. The CDR3 DNA is TGCAGTGCTCTGAGGGTGGGTTCCTATAATTCACCCCTCCACTTT.

In this sample, this clonotype turned up many times. The genes are TRBV20-1 and TRBJ2-3; no firm D call. Per the germline V gene, CDR1 is DFQATT and CDR2 is SNEGSKA (reference sequence). CDR3 size: 14 residues. Trimming took 1 base from V and 0 from J, leaving 8 bases between them. The CDR3 DNA sequence: TGCAGTGCTAGAGTTCAGGTTAGCACAGATACGCAGTATTTT. Residues: CSARVQVSTDTQYF.